A single sample is the source of the 21 T cell receptor beta chains below, sequenced in a study of T cells in Graves' hyperthyroidism and ophthalmopathy. Amplified TCR beta CDR3 regions derived from RNA transcripts. The HTBI primer set was used in a first-round RT-PCR of the TCR CDR3. TCRdb used MiXCR to reprocess the multiplex PCR reads, holding one entry per CDR3 protein. Of over 350,000 distinct CDR3 sequences in the sample, about 14% were seen once. The sample comprised blood. These TCRs come from a man in his fifties or sixties with Graves' ophthalmopathy.

This clonotype has a count of ten or more. The CDR3 spells CASSSRDVGNSNQPQHF. CDR3 DNA sequence: TGTGCCAGCAGCTCACGGGACGTGGGAAATAGCAATCAGCCCCAGCATTTT. V gene TRBV3-1 combines with J gene TRBJ1-5, with D tentatively TRBD1 (5 bases). With 5 bases removed from V and 0 bases from J, the gap between germline ends came to 17 bases. CDR1 and CDR2 (germline): LGHDT, YNNKEL (reference sequence). CDR3 length: 17 residues. Complete variable domain (other parts from reference TRBV3-1 and TRBJ1-5): DTAVSQTPKYLVTQMGNDKSIKCEQNLGHDTMYWYKQDSKKFLKIMFSYNNKELIINETVPNRFSPKSPDKAHLNLHINSLELGDSAVYFCASSSRDVGNSNQPQHFGDGTRLSIL.

This clonotype was counted many times. The rearrangement uses TRBV4-1 and TRBJ2-5; D is perhaps TRBD2 (7 bases). The CDR3 loop spans 12 amino acids. Germline lookup yields CDR1 MGHRA and CDR2 YSYEKL. Trimming pared 6 bases from V and 5 bases from J, leaving 10 bases between. The CDR3 sequence is CASRGGDETQYF. Written as DNA, the CDR3 is TGCGCCAGCAGAGGGGGGGACGAGACCCAGTACTTC.

This clonotype has at least ten counts. In nucleotides, the CDR3 is TGTGCCAGCAGCTTAGCGTCGGGACAGGGTTACAATGAGCAGTTCTTC. It is translated as CASSLASGQGYNEQFF. This chain joins TRBV7-2 and TRBJ2-1; 9 bases line up with TRBD1. Unmatched junction bases numbered 4, after V lost 0 bases and J lost 4 bases. Germline CDR1 reads SGHTA; CDR2 reads FQGNSA. This CDR3 comprises 16 residues.

This clonotype was seen at least ten times. The chain uses TRBV18 and TRBJ2-1; D remains unclear. V lost 1 base and J 6 bases, leaving 4 bases between the germline ends. The CDR3 runs to 12 residues. Germline-derived CDR1 and CDR2 are KGHSH and LQKENI. The CDR3 DNA sequence: TGTGCCAGCTCACCACAGAGCAATGAGCAGTTCTTC. Its translation: CASSPQSNEQFF.

This clonotype was picked up many times. V usage is TRBV7-9 and J usage is TRBJ2-7; 8 bases match TRBD1. This CDR3 is built from 15 residues. The V gene's germline CDR1 is SEHNR and CDR2 FQNEAQ (reference sequence). V dropped 3 bases and J dropped 5; count of bases not matched to a gene: 9. The CDR3 loop is CASSLATGVFDEQYF. DNA of the CDR3: TGTGCCAGCAGCTTGGCGACAGGGGTTTTCGACGAGCAGTACTTC.

The chain has TRBV13 and TRBJ2-1; 12 bases fit TRBD2. V lost 5 bases to trimming and J lost 4 bases; unmatched junction nucleotides: 9. Germline V CDR1 and CDR2: PRHDT, FYEKMQ (reference sequence). This CDR3 contains 17 residues. DNA of the CDR3: TGTGCCAGCAGCAACGGACTAGCGGGAAGGTGGTACAATGAGCAGTTCTTC. Residues: CASSNGLAGRWYNEQFF.

This clonotype is labeled large (0.1 to 1%). The rearrangement links TRBV7-8 to TRBJ2-5; 14 bases align to TRBD2. V lost 3 bases to trimming and J lost 2 bases; unmatched junction nucleotides: 11. Germline V gene data show CDR1 as SGHVS and CDR2 as FQNEAQ. The CDR3 loop spans 19 amino acids. The CDR3 sequence: CASSLAPGLAGVEQETQYF. CDR3 nucleotide sequence: TGTGCCAGCAGCTTGGCCCCGGGACTAGCGGGAGTAGAACAAGAGACCCAGTACTTC.

In its sample, this clonotype was seen a few times. The chain uses TRBV10-2 and TRBJ2-3; 8 bases are a match to TRBD2. Germline lookup yields CDR1 WSHSY and CDR2 SAAADI. V gave up 3 bases and J gave up 7 bases; unmatched junction bases: 9. The CDR3 has 15 amino acids. The CDR3 loop is CASSDRGGYRNTQYF. The DNA of the CDR3 is TGCGCCAGCAGTGACCGGGGGGGTTATCGGAATACGCAGTATTTT.

Many counts were recorded for this clonotype. CDR3 region: CASSGPGTGASDTQYF. The CDR3 nucleotides read TGTGCCAGCAGTGGCCCCGGGACAGGGGCCTCAGATACGCAGTATTTT. The chain couples TRBV2 to TRBJ2-3; 10 positions match TRBD1. Losses at the gene ends were 4 bases for V and 4 bases for J; bases not matched to a gene: 8. Looked up from germline, CDR1 is SNHLY and CDR2 is FYNNEI. The CDR3 consists of 16 residues.

This clonotype was detected many times. V is TRBV20-1 and J is TRBJ2-1, with TRBD2 matching 15 bases. The CDR3 runs 16 residues. Germline assignment: CDR1 DFQATT and CDR2 SNEGSKA (reference sequence). The V and J ends lost 6 bases and 10 bases, in that order; junction bases with no gene match: 13. The DNA of the CDR3 is TGCAGTGCAGGACGGTTCGGGACTAGCGGGAGGATGGAGCAGTTCTTC. Amino acid sequence: CSAGRFGTSGRMEQFF.

V and J are TRBV29-1 and TRBJ2-3; perhaps TRBD1 as D (6 bases). Germline CDR1 reads SQVTM; CDR2 reads ANQGSEA. The CDR3 loop spans 13 amino acids. Between the trimmed V and J ends, which lost 3 bases and 4 bases, there was a span of 11 bases. The CDR3, as DNA: TGCAGCGTTGAGGGGGCAGGGGCAGATACGCAGTATTTT. Amino acid sequence: CSVEGAGADTQYF.

The table lists this clonotype with a few counts. V and J are TRBV19 and TRBJ1-2, with D perhaps matching TRBD1 (5 bases). The CDR3 has 15 residues. Trimming took 4 bases from V and 4 from J, leaving 16 bases between them. The germline CDR1 and CDR2 sequences are LNHDA and SQIVND (reference sequence). DNA of the CDR3: TGTGCCAGTAGTACCCGGGAGGACAAGGGCTATGGCTACACCTTC. Translating it yields CASSTREDKGYGYTF.

The table lists this clonotype with many counts. The chain recombines TRBV2 with TRBJ2-7; D is perhaps TRBD2 (5 bases). Per the germline V gene, CDR1 is SNHLY and CDR2 is FYNNEI. This CDR3 has 14 residues. Trimming removed 7 bases from V and 0 bases from J, with 13 bases in between. The CDR3 DNA reads as TGTGCCAGCACGAAGTCCGGGGTCTCCTACGAGCAGTACTTC. Protein sequence: CASTKSGVSYEQYF.

This clonotype was counted ten times or more. J is TRBJ1-1 and V is TRBV7-9; a weak D match, TRBD1 (5 bases). The ends were cut back, 3 bases at V and 3 bases at J, with 11 bases in the middle. Germline loops: CDR1 SEHNR, CDR2 FQNEAQ (reference sequence). This CDR3 comprises 14 residues. The CDR3 loop is CASSFDSRDTEAFF. The CDR3 DNA reads as TGTGCCAGCAGCTTCGATTCCAGGGACACTGAAGCTTTCTTT.

CDR3: CASSEYQGFPYTF. The CDR3 DNA follows: TGTGCCAGCAGTGAATATCAGGGTTTTCCTTACACCTTC. The gene calls are TRBV25-1 and TRBJ1-2; TRBD1 might be the D (5 bases). The CDR3 contains 13 residues. Germline CDR1 reads MGHDK; CDR2 reads SYGVNS. V was shortened by 0 bases and J by 11 bases, with 13 bases between the two germline ends.

This clonotype was seen a handful of times. The V call is TRBV12-3 or TRBV12-4, the J call TRBJ1-5, with 10 bases fitting TRBD1. There are 14 residues in the CDR3. J lost 7 bases, V lost 6 bases, and 6 bases had no gene match. CDR3 coding DNA: TGTGCCAGCAGCAAGGGACAGGGGTCCCAGCCCCAGCATTTT. Translated, it gives CASSKGQGSQPQHF.

J is TRBJ2-2 and V is TRBV3-1; 7 bases fit TRBD1. CDR1 and CDR2 from the germline V gene are LGHDT and YNNKEL (reference sequence). The ends lost 3 bases at V and 5 bases at J; junction bases unmatched: 6. The CDR3 is 15 residues long. Here the CDR3 DNA reads TGTGCCAGCAGCCACCGACAGGGCACTACCGGGGAGCTGTTTTTT. Encoded protein: CASSHRQGTTGELFF.

This clonotype has just a few counts. The rearrangement links TRBV6-1 to TRBJ2-1, with D uncertain. CDR1 is MNHNS, CDR2 SASEGT, per germline. The length of the CDR3 is 11 residues. V was shortened by 2 bases and J by 5 bases, with 1 base between the two germline ends. CDR3 DNA: TGTGCCAGCAGTGAAAACAATGAGCAGTTCTTC. It is translated as CASSENNEQFF.

This clonotype was counted ten times or more. The chain is built from TRBV20-1 and TRBJ1-5, with 7 nucleotides matching TRBD1. Germline V CDR1 and CDR2: DFQATT, SNEGSKA (reference sequence). The CDR3 loop spans 14 amino acids. J lost 3 bases, V lost 7 bases, and 9 bases had no gene match. The CDR3 nucleotides read TGCAGTGTTAAAAACAGGGGACCCAATCAGCCCCAGCATTTT. Translating it yields CSVKNRGPNQPQHF.

The chain couples TRBV7-9 to TRBJ2-5; TRBD1 matches 7 bases. This CDR3 region has 15 residues. V trimming: 5 bases; J trimming: 2 bases; junction bases outside the gene matches: 8. Germline V gene lookup returns CDR1 SEHNR and CDR2 FQNEAQ (reference sequence). CDR3 bases: TGTGCCAGCAGCATCCGGGACAGCATGCAAGAGACCCAGTACTTC. It encodes CASSIRDSMQETQYF. The full variable domain, completed using reference TRBV7-9 and TRBJ2-5, is DTGVSQNPRHKITKRGQNVTFRCDPISEHNRLYWYRQTLGQGPEFLTYFQNEAQLEKSRLLSDRFSAERPKGSFSTLEIQRTEQGDSAMYLCASSIRDSMQETQYFGPGTRLLVL.

The chain links TRBV5-1 to TRBJ2-2; 10 nucleotides align to TRBD2. Trimming at V came to 1 base and at J to 3 bases, leaving 15 bases not matched to a gene. CDR3 length: 20 amino acids. Germline V gene sequence: CDR1 SGHRS, CDR2 YFSETQ. CDR3 residues: CASSLSRVTSGRDYTGELFF. CDR3 bases: TGCGCCAGCAGCTTGAGTCGAGTGACAAGCGGGAGGGACTACACCGGGGAGCTGTTTTTT.